The clone carrying this T cell receptor (beta chain) occurred a few times. The sample comes from a study of blood T cell repertoires in COVID-19. Only in-frame clones appear in the TCRdb table, and some are missing; sequencing was by immunoSEQ multiplex PCR. The sample lists about 250,000 clones, around 85% occurring once. The CDR3 extends over 15 amino acids. From germline, CDR1 is SGHRS and CDR2 YFSETQ. Trimming cost V 4 bases and J 1 base, with 15 bases left between them. This chain links TRBV5-1 with TRBJ2-7; no firm D call. The receptor was derived from a human donor with COVID-19, enrolled during active disease. The donor label of this sample is uncertain. Sequencing was carried out using peripheral blood. DNA of the CDR3: TGCGCCAGCAGCCTGACTGGCGGTATATCCTACGAGCAGTACTTC. Its protein is CASSLTGGISYEQYF.